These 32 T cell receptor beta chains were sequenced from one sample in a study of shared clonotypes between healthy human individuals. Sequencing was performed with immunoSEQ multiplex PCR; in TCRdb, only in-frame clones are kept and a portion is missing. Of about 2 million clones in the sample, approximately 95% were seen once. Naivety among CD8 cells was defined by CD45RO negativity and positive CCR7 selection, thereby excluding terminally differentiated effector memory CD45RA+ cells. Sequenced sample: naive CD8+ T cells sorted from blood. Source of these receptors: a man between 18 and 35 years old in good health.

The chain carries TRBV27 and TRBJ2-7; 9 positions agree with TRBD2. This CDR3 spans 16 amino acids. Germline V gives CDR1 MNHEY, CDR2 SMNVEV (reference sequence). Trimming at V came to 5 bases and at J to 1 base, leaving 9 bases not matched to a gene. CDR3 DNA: TGTGCCAGCAGTGCAAGCGGGGGGCCGATTTCCTACGAGCAGTACTTC. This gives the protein CASSASGGPISYEQYF.

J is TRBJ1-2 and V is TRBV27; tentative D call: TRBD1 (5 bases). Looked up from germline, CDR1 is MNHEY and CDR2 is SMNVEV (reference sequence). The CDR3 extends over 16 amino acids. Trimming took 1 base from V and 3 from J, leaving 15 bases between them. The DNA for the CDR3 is TGTGCCAGCAGTTTATATGCCCAGGGCTTGTACTATGGCTACACCTTC. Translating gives CASSLYAQGLYYGYTF.

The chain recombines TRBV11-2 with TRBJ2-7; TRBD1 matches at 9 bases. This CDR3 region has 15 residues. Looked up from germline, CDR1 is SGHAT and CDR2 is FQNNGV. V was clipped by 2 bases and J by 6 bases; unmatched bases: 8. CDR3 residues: CASSLSLDRGIEQYF. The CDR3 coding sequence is TGTGCCAGCAGCTTAAGCCTGGACAGGGGTATCGAGCAGTACTTC.

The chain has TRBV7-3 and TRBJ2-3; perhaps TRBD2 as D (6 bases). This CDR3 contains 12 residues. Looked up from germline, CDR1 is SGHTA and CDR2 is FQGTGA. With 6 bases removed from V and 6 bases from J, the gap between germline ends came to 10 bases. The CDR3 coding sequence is TGTGCCAGCAGGTATAGCGGCGATACGCAGTATTTT. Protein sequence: CASRYSGDTQYF. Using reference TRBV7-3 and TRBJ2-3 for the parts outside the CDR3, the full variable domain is GAGVSQTPSNKVTEKGKYVELRCDPISGHTALYWYRQSLGQGPEFLIYFQGTGAADDSGLPNDRFFAVRPEGSVSTLKIQRTERGDSAVYLCASRYSGDTQYFGPGTRLTVL.

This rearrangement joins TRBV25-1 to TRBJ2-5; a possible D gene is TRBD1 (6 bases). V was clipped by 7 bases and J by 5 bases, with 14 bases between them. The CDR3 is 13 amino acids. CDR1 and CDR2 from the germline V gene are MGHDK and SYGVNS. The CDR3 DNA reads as TGTGCCAGCAAGACAGGTCTTTGGGAGACCCAGTACTTC. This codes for CASKTGLWETQYF. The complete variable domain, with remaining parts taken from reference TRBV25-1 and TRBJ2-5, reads EADIYQTPRYLVIGTGKKITLECSQTMGHDKMYWYQQDPGMELHLIHYSYGVNSTEKGDLSSESTVSRIRTEHFPLTLESARPSHTSQYLCASKTGLWETQYFGPGTRLLVL.

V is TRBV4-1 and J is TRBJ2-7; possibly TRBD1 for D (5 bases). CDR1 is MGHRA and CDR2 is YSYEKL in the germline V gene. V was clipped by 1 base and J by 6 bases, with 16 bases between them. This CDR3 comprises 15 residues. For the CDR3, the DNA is TGCGCCAGCAGCCAAGTATCAGGGTTGCGTCTCGAGCAGTACTTC. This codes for CASSQVSGLRLEQYF.

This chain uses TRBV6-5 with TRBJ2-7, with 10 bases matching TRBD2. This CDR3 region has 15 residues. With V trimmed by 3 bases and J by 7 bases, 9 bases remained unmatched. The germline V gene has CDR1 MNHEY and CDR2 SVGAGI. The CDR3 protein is CASSYSTGLAEEQYF. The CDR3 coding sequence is TGTGCCAGCAGTTATAGCACCGGACTAGCGGAGGAGCAGTACTTC.

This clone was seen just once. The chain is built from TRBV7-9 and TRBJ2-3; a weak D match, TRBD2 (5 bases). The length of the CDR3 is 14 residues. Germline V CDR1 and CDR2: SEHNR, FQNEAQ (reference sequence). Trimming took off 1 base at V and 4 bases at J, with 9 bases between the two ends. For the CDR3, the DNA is TGTGCCAGCAGCTTAGTGAGGGTCCCAGATACGCAGTATTTT. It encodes CASSLVRVPDTQYF.

The CDR3 sequence: CASSLVPKANYGYTF. The CDR3 DNA follows: TGTGCCAGCAGTTTGGTGCCCAAAGCTAACTATGGCTACACCTTC. The V and J genes are TRBV28 and TRBJ1-2; D gene uncertain. Deletions cut 3 bases from V and 0 bases from J, with 11 bases between. Germline V gene data show CDR1 as MDHEN and CDR2 as SYDVKM. CDR3 size: 15 residues.

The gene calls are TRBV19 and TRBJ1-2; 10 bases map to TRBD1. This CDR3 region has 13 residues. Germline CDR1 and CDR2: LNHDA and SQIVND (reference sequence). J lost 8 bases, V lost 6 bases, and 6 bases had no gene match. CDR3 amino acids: CASSGQGVGGYTF. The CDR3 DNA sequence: TGTGCCAGTAGCGGACAGGGGGTTGGAGGCTACACCTTC.

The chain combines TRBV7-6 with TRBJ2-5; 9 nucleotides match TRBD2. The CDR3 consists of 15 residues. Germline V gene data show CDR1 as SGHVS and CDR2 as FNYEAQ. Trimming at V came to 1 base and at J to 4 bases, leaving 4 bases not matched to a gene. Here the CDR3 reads CASSLGGGASETQYF. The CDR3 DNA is TGTGCCAGCAGCTTAGGCGGGGGGGCCTCAGAGACCCAGTACTTC.

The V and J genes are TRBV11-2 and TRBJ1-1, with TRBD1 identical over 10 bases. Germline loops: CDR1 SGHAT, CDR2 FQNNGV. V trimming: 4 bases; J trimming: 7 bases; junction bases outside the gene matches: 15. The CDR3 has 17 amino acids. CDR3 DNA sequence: TGTGCCAGCAGCTCTACCGGGACAGGGGCCAACCTTAATGAAGCTTTCTTT. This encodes CASSSTGTGANLNEAFF.

The CDR3 DNA follows: TGTGCCAGCAGCGTAGAGGGGGGCCAGCCCTACGAGCAGTACTTC. Its translation is CASSVEGGQPYEQYF. The genes are TRBV9 and TRBJ2-7; either TRBD1 or TRBD2 may fit D (6 bases each). Germline CDR1 reads SGDLS; CDR2 reads YYNGEE. The CDR3 has 15 residues. Deletions cut 0 bases from V and 2 bases from J, with 12 bases between.

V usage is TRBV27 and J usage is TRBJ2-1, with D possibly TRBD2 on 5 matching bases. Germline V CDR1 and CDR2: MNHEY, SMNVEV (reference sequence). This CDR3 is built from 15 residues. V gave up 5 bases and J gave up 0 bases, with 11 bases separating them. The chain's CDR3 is CASSVGLASYNEQFF. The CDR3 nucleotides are TGTGCCAGCAGTGTCGGACTGGCCTCCTACAATGAGCAGTTCTTC.

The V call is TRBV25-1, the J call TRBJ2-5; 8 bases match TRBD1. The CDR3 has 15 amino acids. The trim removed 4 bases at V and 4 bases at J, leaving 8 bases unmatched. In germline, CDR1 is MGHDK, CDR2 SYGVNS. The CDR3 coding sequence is TGTGCCAGCAGTGTAATCAGGGGGCGCACAGAGACCCAGTACTTC. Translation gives CASSVIRGRTETQYF.

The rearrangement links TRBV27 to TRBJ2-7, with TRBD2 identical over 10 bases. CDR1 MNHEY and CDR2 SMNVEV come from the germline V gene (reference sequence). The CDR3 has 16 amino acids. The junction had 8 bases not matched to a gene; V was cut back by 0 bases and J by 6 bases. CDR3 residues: CASSLSVAGGLSEQYF. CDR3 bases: TGTGCCAGCAGTTTATCGGTAGCGGGAGGATTAAGCGAGCAGTACTTC.

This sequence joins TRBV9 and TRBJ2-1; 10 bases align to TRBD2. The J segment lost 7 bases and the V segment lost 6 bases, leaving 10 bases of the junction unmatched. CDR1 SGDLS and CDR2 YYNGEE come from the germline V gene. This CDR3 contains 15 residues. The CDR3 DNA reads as TGTGCCAGCAACCTCGGACTAGCGGAAGAGAATGAGCAGTTCTTC. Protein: CASNLGLAEENEQFF.

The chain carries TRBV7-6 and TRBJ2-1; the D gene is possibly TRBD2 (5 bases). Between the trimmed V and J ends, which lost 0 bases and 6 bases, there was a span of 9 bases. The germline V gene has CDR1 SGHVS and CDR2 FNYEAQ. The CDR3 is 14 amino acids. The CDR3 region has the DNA TGTGCCAGCAGCTTAGCGGGGAGTAGCAATGAGCAGTTCTTC. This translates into CASSLAGSSNEQFF.

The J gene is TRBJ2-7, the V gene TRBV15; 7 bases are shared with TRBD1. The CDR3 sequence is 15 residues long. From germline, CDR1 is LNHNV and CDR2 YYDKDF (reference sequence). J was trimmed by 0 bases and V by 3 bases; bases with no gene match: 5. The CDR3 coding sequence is TGTGCCACCAGCAGGACAGGGCTTAGCTCCTACGAGCAGTACTTC. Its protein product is CATSRTGLSSYEQYF.

CDR3 sequence reads: CASSFLYGRVPGEQYF. As DNA, the CDR3 is TGTGCCAGCAGTTTCCTGTATGGTAGGGTTCCCGGCGAGCAGTACTTC. The genes are TRBV28 and TRBJ2-7; the D is unclear. The V and J ends lost 3 bases and 6 bases respectively, with 21 bases between them. This CDR3 has 16 residues. Germline-derived CDR1 and CDR2 are MDHEN and SYDVKM.

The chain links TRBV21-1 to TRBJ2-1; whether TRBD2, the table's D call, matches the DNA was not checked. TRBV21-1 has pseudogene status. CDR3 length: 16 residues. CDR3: CASSMPSAHSYNEQFF. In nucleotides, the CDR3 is TGTGCCAGCAGCATGCCTAGCGCCCACTCCTACAATGAGCAGTTCTTC.

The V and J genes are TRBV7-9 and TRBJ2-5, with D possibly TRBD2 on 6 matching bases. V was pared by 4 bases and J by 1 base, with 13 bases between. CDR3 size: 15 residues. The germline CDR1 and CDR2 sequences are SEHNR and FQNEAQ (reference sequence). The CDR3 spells CASSSSTSLQETQYF. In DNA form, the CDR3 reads TGTGCCAGCAGCTCTTCCACTAGCCTCCAAGAGACCCAGTACTTC.

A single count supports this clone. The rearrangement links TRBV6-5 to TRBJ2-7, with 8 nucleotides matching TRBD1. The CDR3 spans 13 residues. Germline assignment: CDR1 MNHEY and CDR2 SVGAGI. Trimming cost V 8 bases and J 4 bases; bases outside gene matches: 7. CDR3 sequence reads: CASGLQGDYEQYF. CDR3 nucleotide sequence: TGTGCCAGCGGACTACAGGGGGATTACGAGCAGTACTTC.

The CDR3, as DNA: TGCGCCAGCAGCTTGAGGGTTGAGGATAACGAGCAGTACTTC. It yields the protein CASSLRVEDNEQYF. The rearrangement uses TRBV5-1 and TRBJ2-7, with unresolved D. CDR1 is SGHRS, CDR2 YFSETQ, per germline. The CDR3 sequence is 14 residues long. Trimming removed 1 base from V and 5 bases from J, with 13 bases in between.

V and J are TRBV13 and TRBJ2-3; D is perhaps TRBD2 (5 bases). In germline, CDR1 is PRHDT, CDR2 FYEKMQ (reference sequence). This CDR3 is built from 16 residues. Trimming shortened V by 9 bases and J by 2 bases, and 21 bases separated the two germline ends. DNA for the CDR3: TGTGCCAGTACTACCCGCCTAACCGGGGACACAGATACGCAGTATTTT. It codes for CASTTRLTGDTDTQYF.

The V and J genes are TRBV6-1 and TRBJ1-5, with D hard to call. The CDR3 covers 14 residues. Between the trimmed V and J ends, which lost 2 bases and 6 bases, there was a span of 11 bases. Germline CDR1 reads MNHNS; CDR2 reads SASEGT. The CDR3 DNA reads TGTGCCAGCAGTGAATCGTGGGGTGTTCAGCCCCAGCATTTT. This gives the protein CASSESWGVQPQHF.

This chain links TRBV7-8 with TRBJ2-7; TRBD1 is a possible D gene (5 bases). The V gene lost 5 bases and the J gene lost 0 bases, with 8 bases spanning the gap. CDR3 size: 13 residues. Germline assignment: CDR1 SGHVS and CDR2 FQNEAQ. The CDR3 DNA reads TGTGCCAGCAGCGTTCAGGGCTCCTACGAGCAGTACTTC. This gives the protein CASSVQGSYEQYF.

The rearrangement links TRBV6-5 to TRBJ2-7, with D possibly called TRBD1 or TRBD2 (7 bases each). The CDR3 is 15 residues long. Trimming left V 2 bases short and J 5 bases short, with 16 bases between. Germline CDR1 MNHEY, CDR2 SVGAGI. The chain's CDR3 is CASSYPGGQKDEQYF. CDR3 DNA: TGTGCCAGCAGTTACCCGGGGGGACAGAAAGACGAGCAGTACTTC.

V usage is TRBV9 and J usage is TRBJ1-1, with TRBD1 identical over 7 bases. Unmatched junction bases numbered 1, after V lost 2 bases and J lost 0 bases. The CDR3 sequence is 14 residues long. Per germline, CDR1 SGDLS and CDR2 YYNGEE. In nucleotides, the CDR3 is TGTGCCAGCAGCGTCGACAGGGTGAACACTGAAGCTTTCTTT. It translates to CASSVDRVNTEAFF.

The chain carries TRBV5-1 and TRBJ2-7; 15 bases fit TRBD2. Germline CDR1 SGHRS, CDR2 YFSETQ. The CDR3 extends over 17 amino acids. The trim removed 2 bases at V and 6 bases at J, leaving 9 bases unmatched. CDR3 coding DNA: TGCGCCAGCAGCTTAGGACTAGCGGGGGGGCCTTTACCCGAGCAGTACTTC. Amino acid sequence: CASSLGLAGGPLPEQYF.

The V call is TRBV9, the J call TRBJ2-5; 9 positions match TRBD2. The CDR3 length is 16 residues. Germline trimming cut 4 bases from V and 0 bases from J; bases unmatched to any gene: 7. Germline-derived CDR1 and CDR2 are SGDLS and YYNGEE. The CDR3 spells CASSFSGRTYQETQYF. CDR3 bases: TGTGCCAGCAGCTTTAGCGGGAGAACGTACCAAGAGACCCAGTACTTC.

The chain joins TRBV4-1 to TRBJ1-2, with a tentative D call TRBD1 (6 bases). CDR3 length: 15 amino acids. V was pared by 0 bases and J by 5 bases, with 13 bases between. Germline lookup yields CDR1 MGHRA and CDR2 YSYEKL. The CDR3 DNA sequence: TGCGCCAGCAGCCAAGATGTGACAGGAGTTTATGGCTACACCTTC. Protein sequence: CASSQDVTGVYGYTF.